The source of this T cell receptor (beta chain) is a study of T cell changes during pregnancy in multiple sclerosis. Clones were sequenced by immunoSEQ multiplex PCR, and TCRdb holds only the in-frame ones, with some missing. The sample has over 60,000 clones, 90% to 97% seen once. This CDR3 has 15 amino acids. Trimming cost V 1 base and J 2 bases, with 12 bases left between them. Germline V gene sequence: CDR1 SGHNT, CDR2 YYREEE (reference sequence). The origin of this receptor is a female donor with multiple sclerosis, enrolled in a pregnancy study. The source material was CD8+ T cells from peripheral blood mononuclear cells, sampled after pregnancy. V usage is TRBV5-4 and J usage is TRBJ1-1; no clear D. Written as DNA, the CDR3 is TGTGCCAGCAGCTTGCCGCCGGCGGCAAACACTGAAGCTTTCTTT. Its protein product is CASSLPPAANTEAFF.